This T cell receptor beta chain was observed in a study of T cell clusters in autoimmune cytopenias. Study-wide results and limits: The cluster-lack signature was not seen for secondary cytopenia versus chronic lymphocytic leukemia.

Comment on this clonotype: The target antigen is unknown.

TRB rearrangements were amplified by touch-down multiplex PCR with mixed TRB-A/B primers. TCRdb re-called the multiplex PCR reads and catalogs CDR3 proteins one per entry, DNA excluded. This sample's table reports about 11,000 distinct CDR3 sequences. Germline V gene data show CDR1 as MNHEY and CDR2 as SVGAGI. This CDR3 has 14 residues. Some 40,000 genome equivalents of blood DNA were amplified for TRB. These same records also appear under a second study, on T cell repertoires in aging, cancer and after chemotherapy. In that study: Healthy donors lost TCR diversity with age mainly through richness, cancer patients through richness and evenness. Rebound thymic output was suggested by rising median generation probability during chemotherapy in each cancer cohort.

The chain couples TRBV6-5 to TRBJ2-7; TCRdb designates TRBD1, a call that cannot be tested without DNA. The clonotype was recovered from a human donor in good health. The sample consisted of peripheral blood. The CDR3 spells CASSRDRYSYEQYF.